This TCR beta chain originates from a study of T cell repertoires in cytomegalovirus infection. Study in general: Public TCR beta signatures were indicative of both CMV infection and a matching HLA type. General observations from the study: Cumulated frequencies of public TCR beta families served to identify carriers of CMV plus the relevant HLA. CMV-specific HLA-C-restricted TCR beta clonotypes dominated the ex vivo response.

Via MiXCR, TCRdb re-called the reads, giving one row per CDR3 protein. The table records around 630,000 distinct CDR3 sequences, less than 25% of them present only once. This clonotype came up a few times. Its antigen is currently unknown. Sequencing was done on a sample of CD8+ T cells from PBMCs. This receptor was obtained from a human donor in good health (CMV status not recorded). Some clones in this sample may be carry-over from other donors' samples.

This CDR3 is CASRRSPDTQYF. As DNA, the CDR3 is TGTGCCAGCAGGAGAAGCCCAGATACGCAGTATTTT. The chain uses TRBV5-3 and TRBJ2-3; D is uncertain. TRBV5-3 is sorted into the ORF group, with uncertain function. Deletions cut 8 bases from V and 4 bases from J, with 11 bases between. The CDR3 spans 12 residues.